The 5 T cell receptor beta chains below were found in one sample sequenced in a study of tumor-infiltrating lymphocytes in primary liver carcinoma. With a constant-region primer, TCR beta cDNA was made from approximately 450 ng of total RNA. Construction of TCR beta libraries relied on three successive nested multiplex PCR rounds employing slightly modified ARM-PCR. Primers for the first two PCR rounds were TRBV1-TRBV30 forward primers and a C-beta reverse primer (roughly 10 cycles per round). TCRdb independently ran MiXCR on the multiplex PCR reads; one entry per CDR3 protein. The table has roughly 78,000 distinct CDR3 sequences, over 55% seen once. Each 20-30 mg portion of unsorted bulk tissue served as the source for co-extraction of RNA and DNA. The sequencing sample was made of liver tumor tissue from sampling region 4. The sample's subset: tumor region T4, right-lateral pole. The receptors were gathered from a woman aged 55-70 years with primary liver carcinoma and hepatitis B virus infection.

A remark on this clonotype: One end of the junction varies from germline; a read error may be responsible. V usage is TRBV4-2 and J usage is TRBJ2-3; D perhaps matches TRBD2 (5 bases). The germline CDR1 and CDR2 sequences are LGHNA and YNFKEQ. This CDR3 contains 16 residues. Here the CDR3 reads CASSQDMVGEADTHYF. Here the CDR3 DNA reads TGTGCCAGCAGCCAAGATATGGTGGGAGAAGCAGATACGCACTATTTT.

The J gene is TRBJ1-2, the V gene TRBV28, with TRBD1 as a possible D gene (5 bases). V dropped 6 bases and J dropped 4 bases, with 9 bases sitting between them. Germline loops: CDR1 MDHEN, CDR2 SYDVKM. The CDR3 is 12 amino acids. The CDR3 reads CASRSRAYGYTF. Written as DNA, the CDR3 is TGTGCCAGCAGATCCAGGGCCTATGGCTACACCTTC.

In this sample, this clonotype turned up a few times. This chain connects TRBV20-1 to TRBJ2-7; 11 positions agree with TRBD1. The germline CDR1 and CDR2 sequences are DFQATT and SNEGSKA (reference sequence). The CDR3 length is 14 residues. V lost 1 base, J lost 5 bases, and 4 bases stayed unmatched. CDR3 loop: CSARVGQGANEQYF. For the CDR3, the DNA is TGCAGTGCTAGAGTAGGACAGGGGGCCAACGAGCAGTACTTC.

Worth noting for this clonotype: Lacking the conserved final phenylalanine or tryptophan, this CDR3 likely reflects a read error. The chain employs TRBV6-1 and TRBJ1-1; the D is unclear. V was cut by 1 base and J by 1 base, with 7 bases left in between. Per germline, CDR1 MNHNS and CDR2 SASEGT. The CDR3 loop spans 14 amino acids. Here the CDR3 reads CASSEVVGNTEAFP. CDR3 nucleotides: TGTGCCAGCAGTGAAGTCGTGGGGAACACTGAAGCTTTCCCT.

On this clonotype itself: The junction and the germline gene differ at one end; a read error may be behind it. V and J are TRBV4-1 and TRBJ1-1; possibly TRBD1 for D (5 bases). CDR1 and CDR2 (germline): MGHRA, YSYEKL. The CDR3 has 14 residues. The CDR3 bases are TGCGCGAGCAGTCCGCGACAGAGAGGCACTGAAGCTTTCTTT. This encodes CASSPRQRGTEAFF.